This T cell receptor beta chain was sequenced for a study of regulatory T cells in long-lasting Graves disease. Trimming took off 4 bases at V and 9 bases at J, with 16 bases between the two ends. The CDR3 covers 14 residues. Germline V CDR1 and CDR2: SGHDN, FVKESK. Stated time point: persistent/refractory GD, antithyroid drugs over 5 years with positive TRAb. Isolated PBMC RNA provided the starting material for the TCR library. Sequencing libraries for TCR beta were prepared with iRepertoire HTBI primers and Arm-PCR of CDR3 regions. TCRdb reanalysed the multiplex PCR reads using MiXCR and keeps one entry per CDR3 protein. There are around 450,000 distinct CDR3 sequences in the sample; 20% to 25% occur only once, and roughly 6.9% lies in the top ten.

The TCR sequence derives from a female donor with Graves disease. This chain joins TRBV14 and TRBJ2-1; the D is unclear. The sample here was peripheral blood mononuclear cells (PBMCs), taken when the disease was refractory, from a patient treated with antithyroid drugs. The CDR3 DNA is TGTGCCAGCAGCCCCCCGCCCGAGCCCCGTGAGCAGTTCTTC. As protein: CASSPPPEPREQFF.